Sequencing of this T cell receptor beta chain was carried out in a study of T cells in Graves' hyperthyroidism and ophthalmopathy. The V gene's germline CDR1 is SGDLS and CDR2 YYNGEE. V was clipped by 6 bases and J by 5 bases, with 11 bases between them. The CDR3 covers 12 residues. Amplification of TCR beta CDR3 regions was performed using RNA transcripts as template. First-round RT-PCR with HTBI primers amplified the TCR CDR3 region. TCRdb processed the multiplex PCR reads anew with MiXCR; each CDR3 protein has one entry. The sample carries a few hundred thousand distinct CDR3 sequences, approximately 13% recorded once. Criteria for exclusion of patients were uncontrolled infection, other autoimmune disease, pregnancy or lactation. This clonotype occurred many times.

The sample was blood. This receptor was obtained from a young woman with Graves' hyperthyroidism. This sequence joins TRBV9 and TRBJ1-1; D is undetermined. As DNA, the CDR3 is TGTGCCAGCACCGCGGCCGAGACTGAAGCTTTCTTT. It is translated as CASTAAETEAFF.